Presented here are 14 T cell receptor beta chains from one specimen sequenced in a study of T cell clonality in common variable immunodeficiency. Using immunoSEQ multiplex PCR, the repertoire was profiled, and TCRdb retains in-frame clones only, with some absent. The sample presents some 45,000 clones, none singletons. Specimen: peripheral blood mononuclear cells. The receptors shown here come from a person aged 18 to 75 in good health.

The sample holds many counts of this clone. The read stops 3 residues short of the end of the CDR3; the missing end is completed from the germline J gene. The rearrangement uses TRBV2 and TRBJ1-4; tentative D call: TRBD1 (5 bases). The germline V gene has CDR1 SNHLY and CDR2 FYNNEI. The CDR3 runs 13 residues. The CDR3 sequence: CASSGRPGGKLFF. CDR3 bases read: TGTGCCAGCAGCGGACGCCCCGGGGGGAAA.

This clone was found a few times. The read is 3 residues too short to cover the CDR3 end, so that end is filled in from the germline J gene. The chain is built from TRBV5-1 and TRBJ2-3; possible D gene TRBD1, 6 bases. CDR3 size: 14 residues. The germline CDR1 and CDR2 sequences are SGHRS and YFSETQ. CDR3 sequence: CASSSGQNQETQYF. The sequenced CDR3 bases are TGCGCCAGCAGCTCAGGACAGAATCAAGAGACG.

This clone was picked up many times. The read finishes 3 residues shy of the CDR3 end, and the germline J gene is used to complete it. The gene calls are TRBV6-2 or TRBV6-3 and TRBJ2-7, with TRBD2 matching 7 bases. V gave up 2 bases and J gave up 5 bases; unmatched junction bases: 3. There are 13 residues in the CDR3. The germline V gene has CDR1 MNHEY and CDR2 SVGEGT. CDR3 protein: CASSYGLADEQYF. The DNA read from the CDR3 is TGTGCCAGCAGTTACGGTCTAGCGGACGAG.

This clone was found a few times. The junction shows a germline mismatch at one end, possibly a read error. The CDR3 goes on 3 residues after the read ends, and that part is filled in from the germline J gene. The sample holds other DNA sequences that translate to the same CDR3. The chain links TRBV5-1 to TRBJ1-3; 8 bases are shared with TRBD1. Germline-derived CDR1 and CDR2 are SGHRS and YFSETQ. This CDR3 is built from 15 residues. CDR3 DNA, as far as it was read: TGCGCCAGCAGCTTCGGACAGGGAGCTGGAAACACA. Residues: CASSFGQGAGNT. The full-length CDR3 reads as CASSFGQGAGNTIYF.

This clone showed up many times. The read ends 3 residues early relative to the CDR3; the germline J gene fills the gap. V is TRBV2 and J is TRBJ2-3, with 8 bases matching TRBD2. Losses at the gene ends were 3 bases for V and 5 bases for J; bases not matched to a gene: 4. The germline gives CDR1 SNHLY, CDR2 FYNNEI. This CDR3 has 14 amino acids. CDR3 sequence reads: CASSDIAGIDTQYF. CDR3 bases read: TGTGCCAGCAGTGATATAGCGGGAATAGATACG.

In the case of this clone: The sequenced fragment ends 3 residues before the CDR3 boundary, so the rest is inferred from the germline J gene. This chain uses TRBV7-3 with TRBJ1-3; no reliable D call. Germline lookup yields CDR1 SGHTA and CDR2 FQGTGA. The CDR3 loop spans 13 amino acids. Trimming shortened V by 8 bases and J by 3 bases, and 11 bases separated the two germline ends. This chain's CDR3 is CASALGLGNTIYF. CDR3 DNA, as far as it was read: TGTGCCAGCGCCCTAGGCCTTGGAAACACC. Using reference TRBV7-3 and TRBJ1-3 for the parts outside the CDR3, the full variable domain is GAGVSQTPSNKVTEKGKYVELRCDPISGHTALYWYRQSLGQGPEFLIYFQGTGAADDSGLPNDRFFAVRPEGSVSTLKIQRTERGDSAVYLCASALGLGNTIYFGEGSWLTVV.

The table lists this clone with many counts. The read falls 3 residues short of the CDR3 end, and the missing part is taken from the germline J gene. The chain has TRBV29-1 and TRBJ1-2; 8 bases fit TRBD1. The CDR3 extends over 11 amino acids. Germline CDR1 is SQVTM and CDR2 is ANQGSEA. CDR3 loop: CSDLGTGGYTF. The sequenced CDR3 bases are TGCAGCGATCTAGGGACAGGCGGC.

This clone was recorded many times. The CDR3 goes on 3 residues after the read ends, and that part is filled in from the germline J gene. V and J are TRBV5-1 and TRBJ1-3; TRBD1 matches at 7 bases. Trimming removed 4 bases from V and 0 bases from J; junction bases left unmatched: 7. This CDR3 spans 16 amino acids. Germline CDR1 SGHRS, CDR2 YFSETQ. CDR3 residues: CASSREGQSSGNTIYF. The DNA read from the CDR3 is TGCGCCAGCAGCCGGGAGGGACAGAGCTCTGGAAACACC.

This clone has ten or more counts. Here the CDR3 reads CASSVGQASGNTIYF. CDR3 bases read: TGCGCCAGCAGCGTAGGACAGGCGTCTGGAAACACC. The gene calls are TRBV5-1 and TRBJ1-3, with 7 bases identical to TRBD1. The CDR3 goes on 3 residues after the read ends, and that part is filled in from the germline J gene. Germline trimming cut 4 bases from V and 1 base from J; bases unmatched to any gene: 5. The germline V gene encodes CDR1 SGHRS and CDR2 YFSETQ. This CDR3 has 15 amino acids.

This clone was seen a few times. A read error may be the cause here, since a much bigger clone is one base away. The CDR3 loop reads CSPSGTGIDQPQHF. The CDR3 DNA, read in part, is TGCAGTCCTAGTGGTACAGGGATCGATCAGCCC. The chain has TRBV20-1 and TRBJ1-5; TRBD1 might be the D (6 bases). The CDR3 end falls 3 residues outside the read, so it is completed with the germline J gene. This CDR3 region has 14 residues. Germline CDR1 reads DFQATT; CDR2 reads SNEGSKA (reference sequence).

This clone was seen ten or more times. The read falls 3 residues short of the CDR3 end, and the missing part is taken from the germline J gene. The chain couples TRBV6-2 or TRBV6-3 to TRBJ2-3; 13 nucleotides line up with TRBD2. The CDR3 runs 16 residues. V lost 4 bases to trimming and J lost 3 bases; unmatched junction nucleotides: 4. CDR1 is MNHEY, CDR2 SVGEGT, per germline. Incomplete CDR3 DNA: TGTGCCAGCAGTTCACTAGCGGGGGGGAGTACAGATACG. Protein: CASSSLAGGSTDT. The CDR3, in full, reads CASSSLAGGSTDTQYF.

The table lists this clone with many counts. The missing CDR3 end, 3 residues past where the read stops, is filled in from the germline J gene. The chain couples TRBV30 to TRBJ2-7; a weak D match, TRBD1 (5 bases). CDR3 length: 14 amino acids. Trimming removed 0 bases from V and 2 bases from J, with 11 bases in between. The germline CDR1 and CDR2 sequences are GTSNPN and SVGIG (reference sequence). Incomplete CDR3 DNA: TGTGCCTGGAGTGTAGGCCAGGGCACCTACGAG. This encodes CAWSVGQGTYE. The whole CDR3 protein reads CAWSVGQGTYEQYF. Variable domain in full (rest from reference TRBV30 and TRBJ2-7): SQTIHQWPATLVQPVGSPLSLECTVEGTSNPNLYWYRQAAGRGLQLLFYSVGIGQISSEVPQNLSASRPQDRQFILSSKKLLLSDSGFYLCAWSVGQGTYEQYFGPGTRLTVT.

A word on this clone: The read is 3 residues too short to cover the CDR3 end, so that end is filled in from the germline J gene. The chain links TRBV30 to TRBJ1-2; 7 nucleotides align to TRBD1. The CDR3 totals 14 residues. Germline CDR1 reads GTSNPN; CDR2 reads SVGIG (reference sequence). Incomplete CDR3 DNA: TGTGCCTGGAGTGGGGGACAGACTTACAATGAC. It is translated as CAWSGGQTYND. The full CDR3 protein reads CAWSGGQTYNDYTF.

This clone has ten or more counts. The sequence runs out 3 residues before the end of the CDR3; the remainder is reconstructed from the germline J gene. The gene calls are TRBV7-3 and TRBJ2-3; 10 nucleotides match TRBD2. The germline CDR1 and CDR2 sequences are SGHTA and FQGTGA. The CDR3 totals 14 residues. The ends lost 4 bases at V and 6 bases at J; junction bases unmatched: 4. The CDR3 protein is CASSSSGGVDTQYF. The CDR3 bases that were read are TGTGCCAGCAGCTCCAGCGGGGGGGTTGATACG.